This T cell receptor beta chain was captured in a study of cytomegalovirus exposure and HLA in healthy donors (dated by TCRdb to the late 2010s). Regarding the research as a whole: An earlier analysis of a few hundred of the donors reported about 280 Gb of sequence data and some 110 million unique TCR beta sequences obtained from about 179 million T cells. About 300 gigabases of sequencing data and approximately 93 million unique TCR sequences were included in an early release covering roughly 600 HLA-typed donors. The genetic ancestry cluster associated with self-reported Caucasian donors included around four fifths of the roughly 400 genotyped donors. The study aimed to test whether signatures of past pathogen exposure could be identified by cataloging public T cell receptors. The study used immunosequencing to profile the T cell repertoires of 600 to 850 subjects and linked those repertoires to cytomegalovirus serostatus. A separate validation cohort of 100 to 150 different subjects was used in addition to the roughly 640-subject first cohort. High-throughput TCR immunosequencing, statistical association of individual TCRs with disease status, and machine learning were combined to predict cytomegalovirus infection status. To study patterns of TCR occurrence, a later analysis re-analyzed previously published TCR beta repertoires from 550 to 800 donors and added high-resolution HLA genotyping. The later analysis used no new phenotypic data to find candidate immune exposures, relying instead on TCR beta sequences and their occurrence across donors. In an earlier analysis of roughly 580 of the donors, high-throughput TCR beta sequencing was used to judge whether each TCR beta V gene segment behaved as functional or pseudogenic. Donor age, sex, ethnicity and CMV serostatus were compiled together with the repertoire data. A later genetic analysis used genome-wide SNP genotypes for about 65% of the roughly 670 donors, treating that subset as a discovery cohort. All discovery cohort repertoires had been generated using a single sequencing platform. HLA typing included class I and class II loci at four-digit resolution. Typing coverage differed by locus: A, B, C, DRB1 and DQB1 were typed in roughly 620-630 donors, DQA1 in 500 to 550, DPA1 in around 580, and DPB1 in around 440. Several DR-DQ haplotypes were handled as single units for association and clustering because linkage in the cohort was strong. Among almost 400 genotyped donors of the cohort, an average of about 240,000 unique TCR beta nucleotide sequences were sequenced per donor, roughly a sixth of them non-productive.

Results and caveats for the whole study, not just this receptor: Immune exposure information for the cohort was limited to CMV serostatus. A later analysis found that TCR association rates varied across HLA loci, with DRB1 alleles showing the most associated TCRs and HLA-C alleles the fewest. Strong co-occurrence of HLA alleles, especially DR and DQ, made assigning TCR associations to individual alleles difficult. Because HLA typing was missing for some donors at each locus, association tests included only the typed subset. A few of the identified cytomegalovirus-associated TCR beta chains were confirmed in vitro to be specific for cytomegalovirus antigens. The authors suggested that the approach could potentially be extended to other disease states and immunological phenotypes. In a later analysis, HLA-associated TCR beta chains were found to be more clonally expanded and to have lower generation probabilities than equally common non-associated chains. Broadly in line with IMGT annotations, most TCR beta V segments showed up in productive rearrangements about 87% or about 30% of the time in an earlier analysis of several hundred of the donors. Because the 87-base-pair reads could not distinguish some IMGT-functional V segments, including TRBV6-2 and TRBV6-3, those segments were excluded. Because counts were too low, fewer than 20 rarely observed V segments, including chromosome 9 orphons, were excluded from the earlier analysis of a few hundred of the donors. While some public TCRs were present in many individuals, most TCR sequences turned up only very rarely across donors. Compared with the roughly 700-donor mean, donors in an Asian-associated ancestry cluster had fewer N-insertions in productive TCRs, according to a later genetic analysis. In this cohort, only TCR beta chains were sequenced, and detectable features were limited by the absence of alpha or paired-chain data. A further reported finding was that TCR beta sequences accurately predicted the HLA-A and HLA-B alleles for most subjects in the first cohort. Correlated functional status among segregating V segments might be attributable to linkage disequilibrium, but an unknown experimental factor could not be ruled out. In a later genetic analysis, a missense DCLRE1C variant was associated with V-gene and J-gene trimming of TCR beta chains, and the association was replicated in an independent cohort. The study gave a list of about 150 TCR beta chains associated with cytomegalovirus. A cluster of highly shared sequence variants was judged likely to represent a technical artifact of the sequencing pipeline. Several of the top co-occurrence clusters appeared to be linked to parvovirus B19, influenza, CMV and Epstein-Barr virus, according to a later analysis. The classifier was reported to diagnose cytomegalovirus status with high specificity and sensitivity in both the original cohort and the validation cohort. Specific HLA alleles were associated with 18,000 or so TCR beta sequences at a false discovery rate of 0.05 in a later analysis. The presence/absence analyses assumed that sequencing depth was roughly uniform across donors, and that assumption may not be true. Most CMV-associated TCR beta chains appeared to be HLA-restricted in a later analysis, and the HLA associations seemed to be driven largely by CMV exposure.

The library was built by means of the immunoSEQ multiplex PCR assay. A mixture of 60 forward primers for TCR Vbeta segments and 13 reverse primers for TCR Jbeta segments was used in the multiplex PCR. The CDR3 region of rearranged TCR beta genes was amplified from genomic DNA by a multiplex PCR assay. Amplified TCR beta libraries were sequenced as 87-base-pair reads on the Illumina HiSeq System. Turning to the authors' computational methods: In a later analysis, 80 million or so unique TCR beta chains were counted across the 650 to 700 repertoires, and approximately 9.9 million of these chains were shared by at least two donors. To remove PCR and sequencing errors, raw reads were error-corrected and collapsed into unique sequences using a nearest-neighbor algorithm that merged closely related sequences. To assign V, D and J gene segments, CDR3 sequences were aligned to IMGT reference sequences. For a sequence to be retained, a match of at least six nucleotides to both a V gene segment and a J gene segment was required. Rearrangements were classified as productive when the CDR3 lacked stop codons and remained in frame with V and J, and all other rearrangements were classified as non-productive. Following IMGT convention, CDR3 was defined as the stretch from the second conserved V-encoded cysteine up to the conserved J-encoded phenylalanine. Sequences without an unambiguous match to a single V gene segment were excluded from the earlier analysis of several hundred of the donors. An earlier analysis of several hundred of the donors called V segments functional above 56.7% productive rearrangements and segregating when the between-donor standard deviation exceeded 5%. To diagnose cytomegalovirus status from the catalog of TCR beta chain sequences, a statistical classification framework was built. A later analysis assigned V and J genes by comparing TCR nucleotide sequences with IMGT/GENE-DB human TR gene sequences. Using the TCRdist pipeline, a later analysis assigned CDR3 sequences along with most-parsimonious VDJ recombination scenarios. In a later analysis, each TCR beta chain was defined by its CDR3 amino acid sequence together with its V-gene family, and reads without a unique V-gene family were excluded. A later analysis removed several hundred highly shared, low-generation-probability nucleotide sequences to deal with suspected cross-contamination and a sequencing artifact. In a later analysis, a clonal expansion index for each public chain was calculated from normalized within-repertoire ranks of inferred template counts. Generation probabilities in a later analysis came from a VDJ recombination model fitted to out-of-frame rearrangements, and those results were checked against IGoR. In a later analysis, TCR-TCR, TCR-HLA and TCR-CMV co-occurrence was scored with hypergeometric tests, and a repertoire-size bias correction was applied to TCR pairs. A later analysis estimated false discovery rates by permuting HLA or CMV assignments 20 times. In a later analysis, co-occurring TCRs were grouped with DBSCAN, and TCRdist sequence similarity was added when clustering was performed within HLA-allele-positive subsets. For co-occurrence clustering, repertoires with fewer than 30,000 or more than 120,000 public chains were excluded, along with five or six repertoires with anomalous nucleotide sharing. The clones in this table, taken by TCRdb from immuneACCESS, are in-frame only. Not every clone is retained; where verified, under half of the shortfall comes from an unresolved V gene, and the cause of the rest is unknown. V and J calls and clone size are copied from that table; D and trimming were computed from the DNA. The sample contains around 220,000 clones, around 80% of them found a single time. 15% to 17% of the sample goes to the ten largest clones.

CDR1 and CDR2 are read off the germline V gene as SGHTA and FQGNSA. Its CDR3 holds 14 amino acids, cysteine through phenylalanine. Just CDR3 DNA is preserved here, 42 bases in frame from base 1. Relative to germline, V is 5 bases shorter and J is 7 bases shorter, with 18 bases between their ends. Comments on this clone: Its antigen specificity is not known. Base qualities are not at hand, and no much larger clone is one base apart.

The cohort comprised approximately 700 healthy bone marrow donors. At the time of sampling, all cohort members were nominally healthy, though unrecorded immune exposures were likely present. The donor was CMV seronegative and belonged to the group of 380 or so seronegative cohort members. Each donor provided a peripheral blood sample, and peripheral blood mononuclear cells were used for TCR beta sequencing. Genomic DNA was extracted from the blood cell samples with the Qiagen DNeasy Blood Extraction Kit. Sequencing used PBMCs. This sequence uses TRBV7-2 and TRBJ2-7; perhaps TRBD2 is the D gene, with 6 bases matching. The clonotype was recovered from a man aged 40-49 years in good health and CMV-seronegative. The CDR3: CASSLHRTGGEQYF. The nucleotide sequence is given as TGTGCCAGCAGCCTCCATCGGACCGGGGGAGAGCAGTACTTC.